This is a list of T cell receptor beta chains from one sample in a study of T cell clusters in autoimmune cytopenias. TCRdb reprocessed the multiplex PCR reads, with one entry per CDR3 protein and no DNA. Recorded for this sample: thousands of distinct CDR3 sequences. Material: peripheral blood. Source of these receptors: a human donor with an autoimmune cytopenia or autoimmune hepatitis (not recorded which). CDR3s include the opening cysteine and the closing phenylalanine or tryptophan. The size field reads once, few, many or a size class.

v_call	clone_size	j_call	cdr3_aa
TRBV6-5	medium-sized	TRBJ1-3	CASGDRGPDSGNTIYF